The 14 T cell receptor beta chains below come from one sample, sequenced in a study of OX40 agonist ivuxolimab in advanced cancers. Sequencing used immunoSEQ multiplex PCR; TCRdb keeps in-frame clones, though not all of them. Of about 31,000 clones in the sample, approximately 90% were seen once. The material was CD4+ or CD8+ T cells sorted from blood, obtained in a trial of the OX40 agonist ivuxolimab. The receptor set was obtained from an adult with an advanced solid tumor such as melanoma, head and neck, liver or kidney cancer.

This CDR3 reads CASNQQGGSYEQYF. In DNA, the CDR3 is TGTGCCAGCAACCAACAGGGAGGATCCTACGAGCAGTACTTC. The chain joins TRBV6-5 to TRBJ2-7, with D perhaps TRBD1 or TRBD2 (6 bases each). CDR1 is MNHEY and CDR2 is SVGAGI in the germline V gene. The CDR3 consists of 14 residues. V was cut by 7 bases and J by 1 base, with 14 bases left in between.

V gene TRBV4-2 combines with J gene TRBJ2-7, with TRBD1 identical over 7 bases. Germline CDR1 LGHNA, CDR2 YNFKEQ. The CDR3 totals 15 residues. Unmatched junction bases numbered 9, after V lost 2 bases and J lost 5 bases. CDR3 bases: TGTGCCAGCAGCCAAACGCAGGGGGTTGGGCACGAGCAGTACTTC. Amino acid sequence: CASSQTQGVGHEQYF.

The chain links TRBV4-2 to TRBJ2-3; the D gene is possibly TRBD2 (6 bases). CDR3 length: 15 amino acids. The V end was cut by 0 bases, the J end by 0 bases, with 7 bases between. Germline lookup yields CDR1 LGHNA and CDR2 YNFKEQ. Written as DNA, the CDR3 is TGTGCCAGCAGCCAAGAGAGCGGGAGCACAGATACGCAGTATTTT. Protein product: CASSQESGSTDTQYF.

This clone has just one count. The rearrangement joins TRBV25-1 to TRBJ2-7; 8 bases map to TRBD2. In germline, CDR1 is MGHDK, CDR2 SYGVNS. V dropped 4 bases and J dropped 0; count of bases not matched to a gene: 8. The CDR3 extends over 16 amino acids. CDR3 sequence: CASSGARGASSYEQYF. CDR3 nucleotide sequence: TGTGCCAGCAGTGGGGCGCGGGGGGCGAGCTCCTACGAGCAGTACTTC.

This chain joins TRBV6-5 and TRBJ2-7; D is ambiguous. With 5 bases removed from V and 7 bases from J, the gap between germline ends came to 15 bases. CDR1 and CDR2 (germline): MNHEY, SVGAGI. The CDR3 runs to 13 residues. CDR3 protein: CASSDISVGEQYF. For the CDR3, the DNA is TGTGCCAGCAGTGACATAAGCGTCGGAGAGCAGTACTTC.

The chain has TRBV27 and TRBJ2-4; D is unclear. CDR1 and CDR2 from the germline V gene are MNHEY and SMNVEV (reference sequence). This CDR3 has 15 amino acids. V gave up 4 bases and J gave up 1 base, with 11 bases separating them. The CDR3 here is CASSYISTAKNIQYF. For the CDR3, the DNA is TGTGCCAGCAGTTATATCAGCACCGCCAAAAACATTCAGTACTTC.

V usage is TRBV2 and J usage is TRBJ2-7; 7 bases are a match to TRBD1. J gave up 5 bases and V 5 bases, and 3 bases lay outside the gene matches. The germline CDR1 and CDR2 sequences are SNHLY and FYNNEI. The CDR3 runs 12 residues. This CDR3 is CASSSDRDEQYF. DNA of the CDR3: TGTGCCAGCAGTTCCGACAGGGACGAGCAGTACTTC.

The chain is built from TRBV11-3 and TRBJ2-1; TRBD2 matches 11 bases. The CDR3 loop spans 15 amino acids. The V gene end was trimmed by 5 bases and the J gene end by 8 bases; junction bases not matched to a gene: 8. CDR1 is SGHNT, CDR2 YENEEA, per germline. CDR3 coding DNA: TGTGCCAGCAGCGCTACTAGCGGGAGAAGGTATGAGCAGTTCTTC. Translation gives CASSATSGRRYEQFF.

This chain uses TRBV27 with TRBJ1-4; 7 nucleotides agree with TRBD1. CDR3 length: 16 amino acids. Germline trimming cut 0 bases from V and 4 bases from J; bases unmatched to any gene: 5. Germline CDR1 reads MNHEY; CDR2 reads SMNVEV (reference sequence). In nucleotides, the CDR3 is TGTGCCAGCAGTTTATCGAAGGGACAGCATAATGAAAAACTGTTTTTT. Translating it yields CASSLSKGQHNEKLFF.

This rearrangement joins TRBV25-1 to TRBJ2-5; D tentatively fits TRBD1 or TRBD2 (7 bases each). The CDR3 consists of 18 residues. Germline loops: CDR1 MGHDK, CDR2 SYGVNS. Trimming pared 0 bases from V and 3 bases from J, leaving 20 bases between. The CDR3 is CASSEYASAGGEEETQYF. The DNA for the CDR3 is TGTGCCAGCAGTGAATATGCCTCGGCAGGGGGGGAAGAAGAGACCCAGTACTTC.

V gene TRBV29-1 combines with J gene TRBJ2-3, with 7 nucleotides matching TRBD2. The trim removed 7 bases at V and 3 bases at J, leaving 7 bases unmatched. The CDR3 length is 13 residues. CDR1 is SQVTM and CDR2 is ANQGSEA in the germline V gene. The CDR3 DNA reads TGCAGCGCCCCGGGACTACCGACAGATACGCAGTATTTT. Protein: CSAPGLPTDTQYF.

J is TRBJ2-7 and V is TRBV9; 10 positions match TRBD2. The CDR3 has 13 residues. Unmatched junction bases numbered 2, after V lost 3 bases and J lost 5 bases. From germline, CDR1 is SGDLS and CDR2 YYNGEE. The CDR3 DNA sequence: TGTGCCAGCAGCGCCGGGACTAGCGACGAGCAGTACTTC. Its translation: CASSAGTSDEQYF.

This chain joins TRBV7-8 and TRBJ2-1; either TRBD1 or TRBD2 may fit D (5 bases each). The V end was cut by 5 bases, the J end by 7 bases, with 15 bases between. From germline, CDR1 is SGHVS and CDR2 FQNEAQ. This CDR3 has 14 residues. The CDR3 reads CASSTGPFQNEQFF. CDR3 bases: TGTGCCAGCAGCACGGGGCCTTTTCAAAATGAGCAGTTCTTC.

V usage is TRBV12-1 and J usage is TRBJ1-4. TRBV12-1 is noted as a pseudogene. This CDR3 contains 18 residues. In DNA, the CDR3 is TGTGCCAGCAGCCTCATATCGGGAGCCCGGGGAGCTAATGAAAAACTGTTTTTT. Its translation is CASSLISGARGANEKLFF.